The rows below give T cell receptor beta chains drawn from one sample of a study of blood T cell repertoires in COVID-19. Profiling relied on immunoSEQ multiplex PCR, and the TCRdb table lists in-frame clones only, not all of them. Among 10,000 to 15,000 clones listed, 85% to 90% were seen once. Sequences were obtained from peripheral blood. These receptors were collected from a woman aged 55-69 years with active COVID-19. CDR3s include the opening cysteine and the closing phenylalanine or tryptophan. The D gene is left open where the match is weak. The listing skips clone size in some rows; elsewhere it reads once, few, many or a size class.

- | - | TRBJ2-5 | 14 | TRBV14 | CASSLRDFQETQYF | TGTGCCAGCAGCCTGCGGGACTTTCAAGAGACCCAGTACTTC
- | - | TRBJ2-3 | 13 | TRBV6-5 | CASSYSTGETQYF | TGTGCCAGCAGTTACTCGACAGGAGAAACGCAGTATTTT
- | once | TRBJ1-2 | 12 | TRBV19 | CASSIQGGGYTF | TGTGCCAGTAGTATTCAGGGTGGTGGCTACACCTTC
- | - | TRBJ1-1 | 13 | TRBV29-1 | CSVGAGSNTEAFF | TGCAGCGTTGGAGCAGGATCGAACACTGAAGCTTTCTTT
TRBD1 | - | TRBJ2-7 | 15 | TRBV3-1/TRBV3-2 | CASSQGQGSIDEQYF | TGTGCCAGCAGCCAAGGACAGGGATCGATCGACGAGCAGTACTTC
- | - | TRBJ2-5 | 19 | TRBV21-1 | CASSNSRTRSFRPKETQYF | TGTGCCAGCAGCAATTCCCGGACAAGATCCTTCAGGCCAAAAGAGACCCAGTACTTC
- | medium-sized | TRBJ2-7 | 14 | TRBV27 | CASSLKGVSYEQYF | TGTGCCAGCAGTTTAAAGGGGGTCTCCTACGAGCAGTACTTC
TRBD1 | once | TRBJ2-1 | 15 | TRBV5-4 | CASSPTGTGGSEQFF | TGTGCCAGCAGCCCAACCGGGACAGGGGGCAGTGAGCAGTTCTTC
- | - | TRBJ1-1 | 13 | TRBV30 | CAWTNRGGTEAFF | TGTGCCTGGACAAATCGGGGTGGCACTGAAGCTTTCTTT
- | - | TRBJ2-1 | 14 | TRBV3-1/TRBV3-2 | CASSQDPGAGEQFF | TGTGCCAGCAGCCAAGATCCAGGGGCTGGGGAGCAGTTCTTC
TRBD1 | - | TRBJ1-3 | 14 | TRBV29-1 | CSATGGARGNTIYF | TGCAGCGCGACAGGGGGGGCCCGTGGAAACACCATATATTTT
- | few | TRBJ1-1 | 15 | TRBV3-1/TRBV3-2 | CASSQDTGFLSEAFF | TGTGCCAGCAGCCAAGATACAGGGTTCCTGTCTGAAGCTTTCTTT
- | - | TRBJ1-2 | 15 | TRBV5-1 | CASSLEAGTNYGYTF | TGCGCCAGCAGCTTGGAGGCAGGAACGAACTATGGCTACACCTTC
TRBD2 | - | TRBJ2-3 | 18 | TRBV7-9 | CASSFPYRLAGEADTQYF | TGTGCCAGCAGCTTTCCCTACCGACTAGCGGGAGAAGCAGATACGCAGTATTTT
- | - | TRBJ2-1 | 16 | TRBV19 | CASSALPGSSNPSPFF | TGTGCCAGTAGTGCCCTCCCGGGAAGTTCGAACCCTTCCCCGTTCTTC
TRBD1 | - | TRBJ1-5 | 17 | TRBV28 | CASRPTGGFYSNQPQHF | TGTGCCAGCAGGCCGACAGGGGGCTTTTATAGCAATCAGCCCCAGCATTTT
TRBD2 | - | TRBJ2-1 | 14 | TRBV5-4 | CASSSGGGVAEQFF | TGTGCCAGCAGCTCGGGCGGGGGGGTAGCGGAGCAGTTCTTC
TRBD1 | - | TRBJ1-1 | 13 | TRBV29-1 | CSGDRGVNTEAFF | TGCAGCGGGGACAGGGGGGTGAACACTGAAGCTTTCTTT
TRBD1 | - | TRBJ1-1 | 14 | TRBV6-1 | CASSDPTGGLEAFF | TGTGCCAGCAGTGATCCGACAGGGGGCCTTGAAGCTTTCTTT
- | - | TRBJ2-1 | 18 | TRBV5-1 | CASSLGGWTALDYNEQFF | TGCGCCAGCAGCTTGGGAGGGTGGACAGCCCTAGACTACAATGAGCAGTTCTTC
TRBD2 | - | TRBJ2-5 | 13 | TRBV12-3/TRBV12-4 | CASSDSGTETQYF | TGTGCCAGCAGCGATAGCGGGACAGAGACCCAGTACTTC
- | - | TRBJ1-1 | 17 | TRBV19 | CASSMNFHPAGSTEAFF | TGTGCCAGTAGTATGAACTTCCACCCAGCAGGGTCAACTGAAGCTTTCTTT
TRBD2 | - | TRBJ2-3 | 14 | TRBV3-1/TRBV3-2 | CASSLRSGTDTQYF | TGTGCCAGCAGCCTGCGTAGCGGGACGGATACGCAGTATTTT
- | - | TRBJ1-1 | 14 | TRBV5-1 | CASSLSGVNTEAFF | TGCGCCAGCAGCTTGTCGGGGGTGAACACTGAAGCTTTCTTT
- | - | TRBJ2-1 | 15 | TRBV5-1 | CASSGSLDPSDEQFF | TGCGCCAGCAGCGGGAGCCTGGACCCATCTGATGAGCAGTTCTTC
- | - | TRBJ1-2 | 14 | TRBV6-5 | CASSRSRGNYGYTF | TGTGCCAGCAGCAGGAGTCGGGGGAACTATGGCTACACCTTC
TRBD1 | - | TRBJ2-1 | 17 | TRBV24-1 | CATSDLDGTGNSNEQFF | TGTGCCACCAGTGATTTGGATGGGACAGGGAATAGCAATGAGCAGTTCTTC
- | few | TRBJ1-5 | 17 | TRBV7-6 | CASSLLPLDGSNQPQHF | TGTGCCAGCAGCCTTCTCCCTTTAGACGGGAGCAATCAGCCCCAGCATTTT
- | once | TRBJ2-7 | 12 | TRBV5-1 | CASRDSLYEQYF | TGCGCCAGCAGGGACAGCCTCTACGAGCAGTACTTC
TRBD1 | once | TRBJ2-7 | 15 | TRBV19 | CASSIGRDRGYEQYF | TGTGCCAGTAGTATAGGCCGGGACAGGGGTTACGAGCAGTACTTC
TRBD1 | - | TRBJ1-1 | 15 | TRBV6-5 | CATNNPTGATAEAFF | TGTGCCACCAACAACCCGACAGGGGCGACCGCTGAAGCTTTCTTT
- | - | TRBJ1-1 | 12 | TRBV7-9 | CASSQQNTEAFF | TGTGCCAGCAGCCAACAAAACACTGAAGCTTTCTTT
TRBD1 | - | TRBJ1-4 | 15 | TRBV25-1 | CASSERGGIREKLFF | TGTGCCAGCAGTGAACGAGGGGGCATACGTGAAAAACTGTTTTTT
TRBD2 | - | TRBJ2-3 | 19 | TRBV2 | CASSESLAGGPTSTDTQYF | TGTGCCAGCAGTGAAAGCCTAGCGGGGGGGCCAACTAGCACAGATACGCAGTATTTT
TRBD1 | - | TRBJ2-1 | 14 | TRBV2 | CASKVDRGLNEQFF | TGTGCCAGCAAGGTTGACAGGGGGCTCAATGAGCAGTTCTTC
- | once | TRBJ2-3 | 16 | TRBV7-9 | CASSLGRRVSTDTQYF | TGTGCCAGCAGCTTAGGGCGGAGGGTAAGCACAGATACGCAGTATTTT
TRBD1 | - | TRBJ2-7 | 14 | TRBV25-1 | CASSPTGHTYEQYF | TGTGCCAGCAGCCCGACAGGGCACACCTACGAGCAGTACTTC
TRBD2 | - | TRBJ2-1 | 17 | TRBV4-1 | CASSPDGTSGSHNEQFF | TGCGCCAGCAGCCCAGATGGGACTAGCGGGAGCCACAATGAGCAGTTCTTC
- | - | TRBJ2-2 | 15 | TRBV28 | CASSFRQGRAGELFF | TGTGCCAGCAGTTTTAGGCAGGGGAGGGCCGGGGAGCTGTTTTTT
- | - | TRBJ2-4 | 12 | TRBV4-1 | CASSQVKGERYF | TGCGCCAGCAGCCAGGTTAAGGGGGAGCGGTACTTC
TRBD1 | - | TRBJ1-6 | 18 | TRBV7-3 | CASSLNPSSGTANSPLHF | TGTGCCAGCAGCTTAAATCCTTCTTCCGGGACAGCTAATTCACCCCTCCACTTT
TRBD2 | - | TRBJ2-1 | 15 | TRBV28 | CASSLGLAGTNEQFF | TGTGCCAGCAGTTTGGGATTAGCGGGCACCAATGAGCAGTTCTTC
TRBD1 | - | TRBJ2-7 | 12 | TRBV29-1 | CSVTGGPYEQYF | TGCAGCGTGACAGGGGGACCCTACGAGCAGTACTTC
- | - | TRBJ2-2 | 14 | TRBV29-1 | CSVPSGSVPGELFF | TGCAGCGTCCCCTCCGGGAGTGTCCCCGGGGAGCTGTTTTTT
TRBD1 | - | TRBJ1-6 | 14 | TRBV19 | CASNEGAANSPLHF | TGTGCCAGCAACGAGGGGGCAGCCAATTCACCCCTCCACTTT
- | - | TRBJ1-2 | 14 | TRBV29-1 | CSAHQQGETYGYTF | TGCAGCGCGCATCAACAGGGTGAGACCTATGGCTACACCTTC
- | - | TRBJ1-2 | 12 | TRBV30 | CAWKGLNYGYTF | TGTGCCTGGAAGGGGCTCAACTATGGCTACACCTTC
- | - | TRBJ2-7 | 18 | TRBV21-1 | CASSKNLQDLIASYEQYF | TGTGCCAGCAGCAAAAATTTACAGGATCTTATCGCTTCCTACGAGCAGTACTTC
TRBD1 | - | TRBJ2-5 | 15 | TRBV5-1 | CASTHQTGLLETQYF | TGCGCCAGCACACATCAGACAGGGTTGTTGGAGACCCAGTACTTC
- | - | TRBJ2-1 | 14 | TRBV7-8 | CASSLAHRTHGKLF | TGTGCCAGCAGCCTGGCCCATCGGACCCACGGGAAGCTCTTC
TRBD2 | - | TRBJ2-2 | 20 | TRBV7-3 | CASSLTVGLAGGRHTGELFF | TGTGCCAGCAGCTTAACCGTCGGACTAGCGGGGGGCCGACACACCGGGGAGCTGTTTTTT
TRBD2 | - | TRBJ2-5 | 16 | TRBV6-6 | CASSYASGSFGETQYF | TGTGCCAGCAGTTACGCTAGCGGGTCCTTCGGAGAGACCCAGTACTTC
- | once | TRBJ2-1 | 13 | TRBV11-3 | CASSFTAYNEQFF | TGTGCCAGCAGCTTTACGGCCTACAATGAGCAGTTCTTC
- | - | TRBJ1-4 | 15 | TRBV20-1 | CSASFEGVTNEKLFF | TGCAGTGCTAGTTTCGAGGGTGTGACTAATGAAAAACTGTTTTTT
- | - | TRBJ1-1 | 15 | TRBV7-8 | CASSLGRGVGTEAFF | TGTGCCAGCAGCTTAGGGCGGGGCGTGGGGACTGAAGCTTTCTTT